This T cell receptor beta chain was found in a study of Graves' ophthalmopathy and Graves' hyperthyroidism. Exclusion applied to patients with other autoimmune diseases, uncontrolled infections, pregnancy or lactation. PBMCs originated in approximately 9.2 ml of fresh peripheral blood. Study observations and caveats: Progression of ophthalmopathy was predicted by the model with around 70% sensitivity and approximately 72% specificity. Blood samples also showed most expanded thyroid clonotypes exceeding 0.001 frequency.

CDR1 SGHAT and CDR2 FQNNGV come from the germline V gene. The V gene end was trimmed by 0 bases and the J gene end by 3 bases; junction bases not matched to a gene: 7. The CDR3 spans 16 residues. This clonotype was observed at least ten times. Its antigen is still unknown. Using RNA transcripts, the TCR beta CDR3 regions were amplified. The library came from an HTBI-primed first-round RT-PCR and a second-round multiplex PCR. Each CDR3 protein gets one entry after TCRdb re-called the multiplex PCR reads with MiXCR. The repertoire holds 350,000 to 400,000 distinct CDR3 sequences, with about 17% as singletons.

This clonotype was obtained from a woman aged 18-30 years with Graves' ophthalmopathy. What was sequenced was peripheral blood. The chain is built from TRBV11-2 and TRBJ2-7, with 8 bases that match TRBD2. The chain's CDR3 is CASSLDRGGHNYEQYF. In nucleotides, the CDR3 is TGTGCCAGCAGCTTAGATCGGGGGGGACACAACTACGAGCAGTACTTC.